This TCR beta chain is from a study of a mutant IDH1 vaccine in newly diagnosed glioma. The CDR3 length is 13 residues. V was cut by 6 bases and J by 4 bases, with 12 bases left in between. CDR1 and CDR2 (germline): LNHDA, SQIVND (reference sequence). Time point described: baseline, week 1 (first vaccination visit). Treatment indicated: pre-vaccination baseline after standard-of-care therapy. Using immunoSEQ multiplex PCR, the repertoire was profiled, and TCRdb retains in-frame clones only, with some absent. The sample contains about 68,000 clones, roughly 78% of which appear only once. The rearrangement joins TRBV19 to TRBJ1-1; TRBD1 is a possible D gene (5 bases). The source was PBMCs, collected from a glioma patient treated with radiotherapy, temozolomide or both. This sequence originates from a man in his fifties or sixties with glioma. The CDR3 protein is CASRPIGGTEAFF. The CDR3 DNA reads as TGTGCCAGTAGGCCTATTGGGGGCACTGAAGCTTTCTTT.